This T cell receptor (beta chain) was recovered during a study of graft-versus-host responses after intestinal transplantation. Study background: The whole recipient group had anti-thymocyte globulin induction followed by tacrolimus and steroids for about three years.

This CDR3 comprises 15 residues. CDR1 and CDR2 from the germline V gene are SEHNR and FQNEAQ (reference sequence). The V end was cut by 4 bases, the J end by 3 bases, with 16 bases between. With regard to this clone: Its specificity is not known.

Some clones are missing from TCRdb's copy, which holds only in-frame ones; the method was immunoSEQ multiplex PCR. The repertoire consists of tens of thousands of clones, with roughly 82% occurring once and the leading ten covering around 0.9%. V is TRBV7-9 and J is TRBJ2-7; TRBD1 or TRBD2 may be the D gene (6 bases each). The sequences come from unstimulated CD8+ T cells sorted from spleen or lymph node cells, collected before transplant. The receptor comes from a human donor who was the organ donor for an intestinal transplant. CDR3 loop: CASSYPGGGLYEQYF. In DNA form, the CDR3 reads TGTGCCAGCAGCTACCCCGGAGGGGGTCTCTACGAGCAGTACTTC.